A few counts support the clone carrying this T cell receptor beta chain. What it recognizes is unknown. Using immunoSEQ multiplex PCR, the repertoire was profiled, and TCRdb retains in-frame clones only, with some absent. The sample lists about 76,000 clones, around 80% occurring once. These data are taken from a study of T cell responses to AZD1222 COVID-19 vaccine. Study outcomes and limitations: Donors in the cohort were predominantly white British and more often female, and clonal diversity was possibly underestimated.

The material sequenced was peripheral blood, taken 28 days after the second dose of the MenACWY control vaccine. This sequence was found in an adult who received the MenACWY meningococcal vaccine as a control.

The CDR3 reads CASSYSGQRGYTF. As DNA, the CDR3 is TGTGCCAGCAGTTACTCGGGACAGCGGGGCTACACCTTC. The chain joins TRBV6-5 to TRBJ1-2; 7 bases are shared with TRBD1. The CDR3 has 13 amino acids. With 0 bases clipped from V and 8 bases from J, the junction kept 3 bases outside the gene matches. Germline-derived CDR1 and CDR2 are MNHEY and SVGAGI.